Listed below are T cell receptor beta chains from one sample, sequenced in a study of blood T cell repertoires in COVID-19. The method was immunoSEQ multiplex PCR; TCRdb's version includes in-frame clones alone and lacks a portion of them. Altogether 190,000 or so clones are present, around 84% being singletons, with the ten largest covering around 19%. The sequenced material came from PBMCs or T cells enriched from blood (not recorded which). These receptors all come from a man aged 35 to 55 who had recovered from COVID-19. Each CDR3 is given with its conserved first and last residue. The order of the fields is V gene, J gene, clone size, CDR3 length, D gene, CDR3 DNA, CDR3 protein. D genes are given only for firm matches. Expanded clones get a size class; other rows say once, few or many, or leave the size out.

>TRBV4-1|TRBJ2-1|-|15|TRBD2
TGCGCCAGCACCTCTCGACTAGCGGGCTACAATGAGCAGTTCTTC
CASTSRLAGYNEQFF
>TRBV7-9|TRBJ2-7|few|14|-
TGTGCCAGCAGCTTAGCGGGAGCCCCCTACGAGCAGTACTTC
CASSLAGAPYEQYF
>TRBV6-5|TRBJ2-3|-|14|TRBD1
TGTGCCAGCAGCCGGACAGGGGGCACAGATACGCAGTATTTT
CASSRTGGTDTQYF
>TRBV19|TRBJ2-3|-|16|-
TGTGCCAGTAGCATGACACGGGACATCGCCGTAGATACGCAGTATTTT
CASSMTRDIAVDTQYF
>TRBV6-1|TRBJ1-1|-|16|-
TGTGCCAGCAGTGAAGTAGGCACAGGCGGGAGCACTGAAGCTTTCTTT
CASSEVGTGGSTEAFF
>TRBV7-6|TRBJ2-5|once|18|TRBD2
TGTGCCAGCAGCCCAGGGGGGCGAGTTGGACTAGCGGGACAGACCCAGTACTTC
CASSPGGRVGLAGQTQYF
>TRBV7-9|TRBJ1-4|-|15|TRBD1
TGTGCCAGCAGCTCACAGGGGGGAAATAATGAAAAACTGTTTTTT
CASSSQGGNNEKLFF
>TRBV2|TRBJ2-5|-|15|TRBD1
TGTGCCAGCAGGGACAGGGGGCTTACTTCCGAGACCCAGTACTTC
CASRDRGLTSETQYF
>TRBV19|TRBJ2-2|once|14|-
TGTGCCAGTAGTATCCCACAGGGAACTGGGGAGCTGTTTTTT
CASSIPQGTGELFF
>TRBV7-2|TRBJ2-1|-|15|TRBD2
TGTGCCAGCAGCTTAGCGGCGGGGGGGGCCAATGAGCAGTTCTTC
CASSLAAGGANEQFF
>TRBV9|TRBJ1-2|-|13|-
TGTGCCAGCAGCGTACAGGATAACTATGGCTACACCTTC
CASSVQDNYGYTF
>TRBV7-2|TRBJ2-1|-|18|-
TGTGCCAGCAGCCCACTGGGTTCAGGGAAACCTTCCTACAATGAGCAGTTCTTC
CASSPLGSGKPSYNEQFF
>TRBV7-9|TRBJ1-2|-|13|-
TGTGCCAGCAGCCTGGGACAAAACTATGGCTACACCTTC
CASSLGQNYGYTF
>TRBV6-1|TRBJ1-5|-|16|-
TGTGCCAGCAGTGAAAGTGGAGCGATCGTCAATCAGCCCCAGCATTTT
CASSESGAIVNQPQHF
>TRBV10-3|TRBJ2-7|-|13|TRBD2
TGTGCCTCCTCACTAGCGGGAGCAGGCGAGCAGTACTTC
CASSLAGAGEQYF
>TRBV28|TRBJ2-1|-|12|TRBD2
TGTGCCAGCAGTTTTAGCGGGGGCGAGCAGTTCTTC
CASSFSGGEQFF
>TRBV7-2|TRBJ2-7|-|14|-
TGTGCCAGCAGCTTAGGAGTCCGGGACTACGAGCAGTACTTC
CASSLGVRDYEQYF
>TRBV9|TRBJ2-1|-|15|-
TGTGCCAGCAGCGTAGCAGCTAGCGTAAGGTATGAGCAGTTCTTC
CASSVAASVRYEQFF
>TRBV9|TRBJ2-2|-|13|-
TGTGCCAGCAGCGAGGACTCCACCGGGGAGCTGTTTTTT
CASSEDSTGELFF
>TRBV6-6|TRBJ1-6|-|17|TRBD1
TGTGCCAGCAGTCCGGGACAGGGGGCGTCCTATAATTCACCCCTCCACTTT
CASSPGQGASYNSPLHF
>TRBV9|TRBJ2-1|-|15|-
TGTGCCAGCAGCGTCGGACAGAGCTCCTACAATGAGCAGTTCTTC
CASSVGQSSYNEQFF
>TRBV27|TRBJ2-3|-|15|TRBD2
TGTGCCAGCAGCAGACTAGCGGCTGTCACAGATACGCAGTATTTT
CASSRLAAVTDTQYF
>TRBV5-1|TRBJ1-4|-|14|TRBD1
TGCGCCAGCAGCGTCGGACAGGGGGGTGAAAAACTGTTTTTT
CASSVGQGGEKLFF
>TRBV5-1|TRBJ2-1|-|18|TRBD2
TGCGCCAGCAGCCCGGGACTAGCGGGCTCGAGCTCCTACAATGAGCAGTTCTTC
CASSPGLAGSSSYNEQFF
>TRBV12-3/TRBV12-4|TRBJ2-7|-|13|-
TGTGCCAGCAGTTTAAGAAGGGGAAACGAGCAGTACTTC
CASSLRRGNEQYF
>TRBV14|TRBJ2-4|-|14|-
TGTGCCAGCAGCCAAGACAGGGGAAAAAACATTCAGTACTTC
CASSQDRGKNIQYF
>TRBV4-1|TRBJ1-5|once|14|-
TGCGCCAGCAGCCAAGCAGGGGGCAATCAGCCCCAGCATTTT
CASSQAGGNQPQHF
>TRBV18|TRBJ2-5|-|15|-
TGTGCCAGCTCACCACCAGGGAGCCCTTGGGAGACCCAGTACTTC
CASSPPGSPWETQYF
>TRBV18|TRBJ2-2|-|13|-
TGTGCCAGCTCACAACAGAGTACCGGGGAGCTGTTTTTT
CASSQQSTGELFF
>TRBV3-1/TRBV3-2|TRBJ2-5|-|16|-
TGTGCCAGCAGCCATCCCTCTGGACCAGGGTGGGAGACCCAGTACTTC
CASSHPSGPGWETQYF
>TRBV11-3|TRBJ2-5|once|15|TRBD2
TGTGCCAGCAGCTTAAGAGGTGGACTAGGAGAGACCCAGTACTTC
CASSLRGGLGETQYF
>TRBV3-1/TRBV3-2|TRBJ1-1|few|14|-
TGTGCCAGCACCGAGCACGCGGGGAACACTGAAGCTTTCTTT
CASTEHAGNTEAFF
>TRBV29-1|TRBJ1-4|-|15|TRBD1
TGCAGCGTTGAAGGGGACAGAAGAGATAATGAAAAACTGTTTTTT
CSVEGDRRDNEKLFF
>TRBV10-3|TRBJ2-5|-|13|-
TGTGCCACCCATGAAGCAGGGGCCGAGACCCAGTACTTC
CATHEAGAETQYF
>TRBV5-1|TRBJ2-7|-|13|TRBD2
TGCGCCAGCAGCGGAGGTAGCGGGTACGAGCAGTACTTC
CASSGGSGYEQYF
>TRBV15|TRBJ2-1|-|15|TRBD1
TGTGCCACCAGCGCAACAGGGGGAGGCTACAATGAGCAGTTCTTC
CATSATGGGYNEQFF
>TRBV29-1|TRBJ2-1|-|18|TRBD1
TGCAGCGTAGTAACCGGGACAGGGGCCCTAAGCTCCTACAATGAGCAGTTCTTC
CSVVTGTGALSSYNEQFF
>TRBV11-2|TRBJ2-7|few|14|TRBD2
TGTGCCAGCAGCATACGGGAGGGCGGGTACGAGCAGTACTTC
CASSIREGGYEQYF
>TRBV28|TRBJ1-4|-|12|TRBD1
TGTGCCATTGGACAGGGAAATGAAAAACTGTTTTTT
CAIGQGNEKLFF
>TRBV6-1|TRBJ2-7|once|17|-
TGTGCCAGCAGTGCCCCGGCCGGGACTTCGCACTCCTACGAGCAGTACTTC
CASSAPAGTSHSYEQYF
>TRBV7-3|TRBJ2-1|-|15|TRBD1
TGTGCCAGCAGCTTCGACAGGGGGCTCGTCGGTGAGCAGTTCTTC
CASSFDRGLVGEQFF
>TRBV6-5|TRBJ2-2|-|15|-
TGTGCCAGCGGACAACTGCAGCTTTCCACCGGGGAGCTGTTTTTT
CASGQLQLSTGELFF
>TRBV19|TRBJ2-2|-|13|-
TGTGCCAGTCCTGGACAGACCACCGGGGAGCTGTTTTTT
CASPGQTTGELFF
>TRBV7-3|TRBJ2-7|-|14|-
TGTGCCAGCAGCCCAGGGGGTGTAGCGGGGGAGCAGTACTTC
CASSPGGVAGEQYF
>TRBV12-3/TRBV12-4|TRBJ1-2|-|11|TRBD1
TGTGCCGGTCGACAGGGAAATGGCTACACCTTC
CAGRQGNGYTF
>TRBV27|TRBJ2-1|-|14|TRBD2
TGTGCCAGCACCCCTACGGGAGCGGGAAATGAGCAGTTCTTC
CASTPTGAGNEQFF
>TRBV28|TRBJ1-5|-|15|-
TGTGCCAGCAGACTCCCACAGGGCGAAAATCAGCCCCAGCATTTT
CASRLPQGENQPQHF
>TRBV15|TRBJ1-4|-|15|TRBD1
TGTGCCACCAGCACGAGGACAGGGACTAATGAAAAACTGTTTTTT
CATSTRTGTNEKLFF
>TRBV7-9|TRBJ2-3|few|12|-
TGTGCCAGCAGACGAGTTACAGATACGCAGTATTTT
CASRRVTDTQYF
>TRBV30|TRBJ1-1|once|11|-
TGTGCCTGGAGCGTACAGGGAGGGGCTTTCTTT
CAWSVQGGAFF
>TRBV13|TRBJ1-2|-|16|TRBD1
TGTGCCAGCAGCTTAAGCTCAGGGACAGTTCGATATGGCTACACCTTC
CASSLSSGTVRYGYTF
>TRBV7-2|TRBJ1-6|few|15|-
TGTGCCAGCAGCTTAGACCCTTCGAGGAATTCACCCCTCCACTTT
CASSLDPSRNSPLHF
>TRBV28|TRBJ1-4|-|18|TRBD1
TGTGCCAGCAGTTTAATTGGACAGGGGGCGCAACTGGGAGGAAAACTGTTTTTT
CASSLIGQGAQLGGKLFF
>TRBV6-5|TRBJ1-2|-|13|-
TGTGCCAGCAGTCTCGACAGGAGGAATGGCTACACCTTC
CASSLDRRNGYTF
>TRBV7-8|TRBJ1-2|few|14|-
TGTGCCAGCAGCTTAGCCAGACAGCGTGAGGGCTACACCTTC
CASSLARQREGYTF